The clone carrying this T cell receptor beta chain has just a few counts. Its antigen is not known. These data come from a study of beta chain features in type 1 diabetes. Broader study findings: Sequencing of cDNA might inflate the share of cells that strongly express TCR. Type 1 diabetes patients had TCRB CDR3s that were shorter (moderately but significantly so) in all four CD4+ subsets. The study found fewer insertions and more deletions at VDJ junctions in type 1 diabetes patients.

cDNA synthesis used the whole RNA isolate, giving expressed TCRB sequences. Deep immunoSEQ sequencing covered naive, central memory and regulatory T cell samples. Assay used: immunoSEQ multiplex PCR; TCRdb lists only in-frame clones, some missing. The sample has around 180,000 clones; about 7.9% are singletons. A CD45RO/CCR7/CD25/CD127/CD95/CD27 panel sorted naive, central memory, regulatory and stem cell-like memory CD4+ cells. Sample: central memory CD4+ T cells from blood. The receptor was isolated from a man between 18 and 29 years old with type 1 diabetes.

The CDR3 nucleotides are TGTGCCAGCAGTTACGTCACAGGGGAAGAGACCCAGTACTTC. Amino acids: CASSYVTGEETQYF. The chain links TRBV6-6 to TRBJ2-5; 7 nucleotides line up with TRBD1. CDR1 and CDR2 (germline): MNHNY, SVGAGI (reference sequence). The CDR3 runs 14 residues. Unmatched junction bases numbered 3, after V lost 2 bases and J lost 3 bases.